This T cell receptor (beta chain) was captured in a study of T cell repertoires in cytomegalovirus infection. Germline loops: CDR1 MNHEY, CDR2 SVGAGI. The CDR3 runs to 17 residues. Trimming removed 0 bases from V and 0 bases from J; junction bases left unmatched: 7. With regard to this clonotype: Its matching antigen is unknown.

TCRdb re-called the reads through MiXCR, storing one row per CDR3 protein. The sample lists 450,000 to 600,000 distinct CDR3 sequences, about 33% occurring once. The sequencing used cultured PBMCs, collected from culture after CMV antigen stimulation. The chain employs TRBV6-5 and TRBJ2-7; 8 positions agree with TRBD2. The TCR was taken from a human donor in good health (CMV status not recorded). Some clones in this sample may be carry-over from other donors' samples. In nucleotides, the CDR3 is TGTGCCAGCAGTTACTCACGGGCGAGCGGGAGCTCCTACGAGCAGTACGTC. Amino acid sequence: CASSYSRASGSSYEQYV.